These 21 T cell receptor beta chains came from one sample sequenced in a study of blood T cells in healthy people across ages. Together with a sample-barcoded 5' primer, a J-beta primer mix was included in a second PCR lasting roughly 6 to 12 cycles. MiXCR, run by TCRdb on the 5' RACE reads, gives a single entry per CDR3 protein. The profile shows fewer than 2,000,000 distinct CDR3 sequences, roughly 32% of them singletons. Material for sequencing was blood. The receptors shown here come from a woman in her twenties or thirties in good health.

This clonotype showed up just a few times. The chain combines TRBV20-1 with TRBJ2-5; 12 nucleotides line up with TRBD2. Losses at the gene ends were 3 bases for V and 1 base for J; bases not matched to a gene: 6. The germline V gene encodes CDR1 DFQATT and CDR2 SNEGSKA (reference sequence). The CDR3 loop spans 16 amino acids. The chain's CDR3 is CSARELAGGLQETQYF. The CDR3, as DNA: TGCAGTGCTAGGGAACTAGCGGGGGGCCTCCAAGAGACCCAGTACTTC.

Remarks on this clonotype: Sequence at one end of the junction differs from germline and may be a read error. J is TRBJ2-7 and V is TRBV25-1; the D gene is possibly TRBD1 (6 bases). The germline V gene encodes CDR1 MGHDK and CDR2 SYGVNS. This CDR3 region has 15 residues. CDR3 coding DNA: TGTGCCAGCAGAGAATCGGGACATAGCATCTACGAGCAGTACTTC. This codes for CASRESGHSIYEQYF.

As regards this clonotype: This could be a read error, since a much larger clone is one nucleotide away. This CDR3 is missing its conserved last phenylalanine or tryptophan, likely due to a read error. The rearrangement uses TRBV12-3 or TRBV12-4 and TRBJ2-5; D not certain. The DNA matches TRBJ2-7 better at its end, which makes the J call doubtful. The CDR3 loop spans 17 amino acids. CDR3 in DNA: TGTGCCAGCAGTTTAGCGCCCTGGTTGGGCAGTTCCTACGAGCAGTACTGC. It translates to CASSLAPWLGSSYEQYC.

Worth noting for this clonotype: The DNA is omitted, as the CDR3 cannot be located on it reliably, and the CDR3 follows TCRdb's listing. The chain uses TRBV20-1 and TRBJ2-5; the D call of TRBD2 is as the table states it, not checked on the DNA. The CDR3 spans 20 residues, counting both ends. Germline CDR1 and CDR2: DFQATT and SNEGSKA (reference sequence). The CDR3 is CSAELEVISGYTFGSGTQYF.

The chain links TRBV4-1 to TRBJ2-1; 8 bases map to TRBD1. This CDR3 has 14 residues. Germline CDR1 and CDR2: MGHRA and YSYEKL. The junction had 6 bases not matched to a gene; V was cut back by 3 bases and J by 8 bases. CDR3 in amino acids: CASSHRDRRDEQFF. CDR3 sequence (DNA): TGCGCCAGCAGCCACCGGGACAGGCGGGATGAGCAGTTCTTC.

This clonotype turned up a few times. The chain carries TRBV7-9 and TRBJ2-1; a possible D gene is TRBD1 (6 bases). The V end lost 3 bases, the J end lost 12 bases, and 9 bases lay between the germline ends. This CDR3 comprises 11 residues. Per the germline V gene, CDR1 is SEHNR and CDR2 is FQNEAQ (reference sequence). CDR3 DNA sequence: TGTGCCAGCAGCTTGGGGGCGGGGCAGTTCTTC. It codes for CASSLGAGQFF.

This clonotype has a handful of counts. CDR3 sequence: CSATYRVNYNEQFF. The CDR3 bases are TGCAGTGCTACATACAGGGTAAACTACAATGAGCAGTTCTTC. The chain uses TRBV20-1 and TRBJ2-1; a weak D match, TRBD1 (6 bases). The CDR3 sequence is 14 residues long. Germline V CDR1 and CDR2: DFQATT, SNEGSKA (reference sequence). The V end was cut by 4 bases, the J end by 3 bases, with 13 bases between.

This clonotype was found a few times. The J gene is TRBJ2-3, the V gene TRBV20-1; D remains unclear. V lost 3 bases, J lost 4 bases, and 14 bases lay in between. The CDR3 has 14 amino acids. Germline V CDR1 and CDR2: DFQATT, SNEGSKA (reference sequence). The CDR3: CSARPLRLSDTQYF. CDR3 DNA sequence: TGCAGTGCTAGGCCTCTCCGCTTATCAGATACGCAGTATTTT.

This clonotype turned up a few times. This chain connects TRBV20-1 to TRBJ2-1; the D call may be TRBD1 or TRBD2 (5 bases each). This CDR3 has 15 amino acids. Trimming took off 2 bases at V and 0 bases at J, with 11 bases between the two ends. Per germline, CDR1 DFQATT and CDR2 SNEGSKA (reference sequence). The CDR3 sequence: CSARQKGSSYNEQFF. The CDR3 coding sequence is TGCAGTGCTAGACAAAAGGGGAGCTCCTACAATGAGCAGTTCTTC.

There are a few counts of this clonotype. The rearrangement joins TRBV6-6 to TRBJ2-3, with D uncertain. The germline gives CDR1 MNHNY, CDR2 SVGAGI (reference sequence). This CDR3 is built from 13 residues. Trimming pared 4 bases from V and 6 bases from J, leaving 11 bases between. The CDR3 loop reads CASSSNSPDTQYF. As DNA, the CDR3 is TGTGCCAGCAGTTCTAATAGCCCGGATACGCAGTATTTT.

V is TRBV4-1 and J is TRBJ2-7; no clear D. There are 15 residues in the CDR3. V was cut by 4 bases and J by 2 bases, with 15 bases left in between. Germline V lookup: CDR1 MGHRA, CDR2 YSYEKL. Written as DNA, the CDR3 is TGCGCCAGCAGCCCTACGCCCGTAACGACCTACGAGCAGTACTTC. Its protein product is CASSPTPVTTYEQYF.

The chain uses TRBV3-1 and TRBJ1-6; D unclear. The CDR3 runs to 15 residues. Germline V lookup: CDR1 LGHDT, CDR2 YNNKEL (reference sequence). V was pared by 0 bases and J by 4 bases, with 7 bases between. The CDR3 here is CASSQDRIYNSPLHF. The CDR3 bases are TGTGCCAGCAGCCAAGACAGGATTTATAATTCACCCCTCCACTTT.

This clonotype was detected many times. V and J are TRBV6-2 or TRBV6-3 and TRBJ2-1; 13 bases fit TRBD2. Trimming removed 7 bases from V and 4 bases from J; junction bases left unmatched: 7. Germline assignment: CDR1 MNHEY and CDR2 SVGEGT. The CDR3 covers 16 residues. CDR3: CASKPRLAGGYNEQFF. Written as DNA, the CDR3 is TGTGCCAGCAAGCCTCGACTAGCGGGAGGATACAATGAGCAGTTCTTC.

V gene TRBV4-1 combines with J gene TRBJ2-4; possible D gene TRBD2, 6 bases. Germline V lookup: CDR1 MGHRA, CDR2 YSYEKL. Trimming took off 4 bases at V and 13 bases at J, with 20 bases between the two ends. The CDR3 contains 14 residues. The chain's CDR3 is CASSREDGSHGQYF. The CDR3 coding sequence is TGCGCCAGCAGCCGCGAGGACGGGAGCCACGGGCAGTACTTC.

The genes are TRBV2 and TRBJ1-4; the D is unclear. The V gene lost 3 bases and the J gene lost 11 bases, with 10 bases spanning the gap. Germline CDR1 reads SNHLY; CDR2 reads FYNNEI. The CDR3 spans 12 residues. CDR3 loop: CASSDEGEKLFF. CDR3 in DNA: TGTGCCAGCAGTGACGAGGGAGAGAAACTGTTTTTT.

The gene calls are TRBV29-1 and TRBJ2-3; 7 bases are a match to TRBD1. The CDR3 consists of 12 residues. The ends lost 7 bases at V and 11 bases at J; junction bases unmatched: 12. Germline V gives CDR1 SQVTM, CDR2 ANQGSEA. The chain's CDR3 is CSAKGARNEQYF. CDR3 in DNA: TGCAGCGCCAAGGGGGCGAGGAACGAGCAGTATTTT.

The V and J genes are TRBV19 and TRBJ1-2; 7 nucleotides line up with TRBD1. The length of the CDR3 is 15 residues. CDR1 LNHDA and CDR2 SQIVND come from the germline V gene (reference sequence). After removal of 6 bases from V and 4 bases from J, the junction contained 11 bases not matched to a gene. The DNA of the CDR3 is TGTGCCAGTAGCCCCCCGGGACAGATTCGCTATGGCTACACCTTC. Its protein is CASSPPGQIRYGYTF.

With respect to this clonotype: The junction departs from germline at one end; a sequencing error may be responsible. V gene TRBV15 combines with J gene TRBJ2-1, with 7 bases lining up with TRBD1. This CDR3 spans 16 amino acids. Looked up from germline, CDR1 is LNHNV and CDR2 is YYDKDF (reference sequence). The CDR3: CVTSRQTGLSYNEQFF. The CDR3 DNA is TGTGTCACCAGCAGACAGACAGGGCTTTCCTACAATGAGCAGTTCTTC.

This chain uses TRBV5-1 with TRBJ2-3; D is possibly TRBD1 (5 bases). Germline V CDR1 and CDR2: SGHRS, YFSETQ. V was shortened by 1 base and J by 6 bases, with 15 bases between the two germline ends. The CDR3 is made up of 15 amino acids. CDR3 nucleotide sequence: TGCGCCAGCAGCTTGTATCAGGGAAGGGCGGATACGCAGTATTTT. As protein: CASSLYQGRADTQYF.

The chain uses TRBV27 and TRBJ2-1, with a possible D match to TRBD1 (5 bases). This CDR3 has 16 residues. V shed 2 bases and J shed 8 bases, with 19 bases lying between them. From germline, CDR1 is MNHEY and CDR2 SMNVEV (reference sequence). In DNA form, the CDR3 reads TGTGCCAGCAGTTTAAGGGGCAGGGTATCTGTCGATGAGCAGTTCTTC. Amino acid sequence: CASSLRGRVSVDEQFF.

This clonotype was found many times. The rearrangement uses TRBV12-3 or TRBV12-4 and TRBJ2-5, with a tentative D call TRBD1 (6 bases). Between the trimmed V and J ends, which lost 8 bases and 5 bases, there was a span of 15 bases. This CDR3 region has 13 residues. The CDR3 here is CASGQSAQETQYF. The DNA for the CDR3 is TGTGCCAGCGGACAGTCCGCCCAGGAGACCCAGTACTTC.